The source of this TCR beta chain is a study of blood T cell repertoires in COVID-19. Study as a whole: COVID-19 samples collected from the United States, Italy and Spain covered acute and convalescent phases.

V lost 2 bases to trimming and J lost 11 bases, with 7 bases between them. This CDR3 has 11 amino acids. Germline CDR1 is MNHEY and CDR2 is SVGEGT. Clones were sequenced by immunoSEQ multiplex PCR, and TCRdb holds only the in-frame ones, with some missing. The table includes about 260,000 clones, about 85% detected once. The V and J genes are TRBV6-2 or TRBV6-3 and TRBJ1-5; perhaps TRBD1 as D (6 bases). The receptor comes from a woman aged 45-60 years who had recovered from COVID-19. Input material: peripheral blood. This CDR3 reads CASSYGTTQHF. In DNA form, the CDR3 reads TGTGCCAGCAGTTACGGGACAACCCAGCATTTT.